The 15 T cell receptor beta chains presented below share a single source sample, sequenced in a study. TCRdb reprocessed the 5' RACE reads with MiXCR, giving one entry per CDR3 protein. The sample has approximately 40,000 distinct CDR3 sequences; 30% are singletons. Sequencing was done on a sample of tumor-infiltrating memory CD4+ T cells sorted from the breast tumor. Indicated subset: memory CD4+ T cells, CD4+CD45RO+CD25-. Receptors were obtained from a female donor with breast cancer.

The genes are TRBV12-3 or TRBV12-4 and TRBJ2-5; D remains ambiguous. Deletions cut 5 bases from V and 1 base from J, with 14 bases between. This CDR3 contains 15 residues. Here the CDR3 reads CASSLLLGFQETQYF. DNA for the CDR3: TGTGCCAGCAGTCTCCTCTTAGGGTTCCAAGAGACCCAGTACTTC.

This chain uses TRBV28 with TRBJ1-5, with unresolved D. Germline V lookup: CDR1 MDHEN, CDR2 SYDVKM. V lost 4 bases and J 4 bases, leaving 11 bases between the germline ends. The CDR3 is 14 residues long. For the CDR3, the DNA is TGTGCCAGCAGTTCGTACAGTAGAAATCAGCCCCAGCATTTT. Protein: CASSSYSRNQPQHF.

The rearrangement links TRBV7-8 to TRBJ2-2; D is unresolved. In germline, CDR1 is SGHVS, CDR2 FQNEAQ. V was shortened by 6 bases and J by 13 bases, with 18 bases between the two germline ends. This CDR3 has 13 amino acids. The CDR3 DNA reads TGTGCCAGCAGGCCGAGAGACGGGTCGGGGCTGTTTTTT. This translates into CASRPRDGSGLFF.

This clonotype was seen more than once but under ten times. A clone one base away is much larger, so this may be a read error. The chain employs TRBV5-1 and TRBJ2-7, with unresolved D. Germline-derived CDR1 and CDR2 are SGHRS and YFSETQ. Trimming took off 4 bases at V and 1 base at J, with 12 bases between the two ends. The CDR3 has 14 amino acids. The CDR3 bases are TGCGCCAGCAGCCCAGTCTCCTCGTCCTACGAGCAGTACTTC. The encoded protein is CASSPVSSSYEQYF.

This clonotype was seen many times. V and J are TRBV5-1 and TRBJ2-5, with 7 bases fitting TRBD1. CDR1 and CDR2 (germline): SGHRS, YFSETQ. V lost 4 bases and J lost 2; bases outside the gene matches: 5. This CDR3 region has 14 residues. The CDR3 nucleotides read TGCGCCAGCAGCACCGGGACAGCGCAAGAGACCCAGTACTTC. Its translation is CASSTGTAQETQYF.

This clonotype occurred many times. This sequence joins TRBV15 and TRBJ1-1; D remains unclear. Trimming pared 0 bases from V and 9 bases from J, leaving 8 bases between. Germline assignment: CDR1 LNHNV and CDR2 YYDKDF (reference sequence). The CDR3 spans 12 residues. The CDR3 is CATSRDQQQAFF. The CDR3 nucleotides are TGTGCCACCAGCAGAGATCAACAGCAAGCTTTCTTT.

On this clonotype itself: Possible read error: a much larger clone is one base away. V and J are TRBV7-6 and TRBJ2-1; 7 positions match TRBD2. The V gene's germline CDR1 is SGHVS and CDR2 FNYEAQ. The CDR3 extends over 15 amino acids. CDR3: CTSSSLSGRAGEQFF. The CDR3 nucleotides are TGTACCAGCAGCTCCCTCAGTGGGAGGGCCGGTGAGCAGTTCTTC.

This clonotype was seen a handful of times. V usage is TRBV12-3 or TRBV12-4 and J usage is TRBJ2-7; 10 nucleotides agree with TRBD2. With 4 bases clipped from V and 6 bases from J, the junction kept 3 bases outside the gene matches. The CDR3 runs 13 residues. The CDR3 loop is CASSSSGRGEQYF. The DNA for the CDR3 is TGTGCCAGCAGTTCTAGCGGGAGAGGCGAGCAGTACTTC.

The rearrangement joins TRBV12-3 or TRBV12-4 to TRBJ2-7; D perhaps matches TRBD2 (6 bases). V dropped 2 bases and J dropped 6 bases, with 14 bases sitting between them. This CDR3 region has 14 residues. The CDR3 spells CASSLRKGGIEQYF. The CDR3 DNA follows: TGTGCCAGCAGTTTAAGGAAGGGAGGTATCGAGCAGTACTTC.

The V gene is TRBV6-2 or TRBV6-3, the J gene TRBJ2-1, with 7 nucleotides matching TRBD1. In germline, CDR1 is MNHEY, CDR2 SVGEGT. V was clipped by 2 bases and J by 9 bases; unmatched bases: 10. The CDR3 sequence is 15 residues long. The DNA for the CDR3 is TGTGCCAGCAGTTACAGGGGGCGCGCTCTAATTGAGCAGTTCTTC. Encoded protein: CASSYRGRALIEQFF.

To note about this clonotype: It may be a read error: a sequence one base away is much more abundant. V is TRBV20-1 and J is TRBJ2-3; 7 positions agree with TRBD2. Germline V gene sequence: CDR1 DFQATT, CDR2 SNEGSKA (reference sequence). The CDR3 has 15 residues. The junction had 12 bases not matched to a gene; V was cut back by 5 bases and J by 4 bases. CDR3 nucleotide sequence: TGCAGTGCTGTTTCCAGGGCTAGCGGCGCAGATACGCAGTATTTT. Its protein is CSAVSRASGADTQYF.

This clonotype was seen only a few times. The genes are TRBV6-2 or TRBV6-3 and TRBJ2-7; 8 bases fit TRBD2. Trimming at V came to 4 bases and at J to 3 bases, leaving 5 bases not matched to a gene. The germline gives CDR1 MNHEY, CDR2 SVGEGT. This CDR3 is built from 14 residues. CDR3 coding DNA: TGTGCCAGCAGTTGGAGGCTAGCGGGCTACGAGCAGTACTTC. Its protein is CASSWRLAGYEQYF.

This clonotype occurred a few times. The gene calls are TRBV25-1 and TRBJ2-6; D not certain. The CDR3 runs to 15 residues. Germline assignment: CDR1 MGHDK and CDR2 SYGVNS. Trimming shortened V by 1 base and J by 0 bases, and 4 bases separated the two germline ends. CDR3 amino acids: CASSEWSSGANVLTF. In nucleotides, the CDR3 is TGTGCCAGCAGTGAATGGAGCTCTGGGGCCAACGTCCTGACTTTC.

Details on this clonotype: One end of the junction is discordant with germline, which a read error may explain. V and J are TRBV12-3 or TRBV12-4 and TRBJ2-7; 9 bases line up with TRBD2. The CDR3 extends over 16 amino acids. The CDR3 loop is CASSSPQLAGTYEQHF. CDR3 sequence (DNA): TGTGCCAGCAGTAGTCCCCAGCTAGCGGGGACATACGAGCAGCACTTC.

This chain joins TRBV5-1 and TRBJ1-1; D uncertain. Germline assignment: CDR1 SGHRS and CDR2 YFSETQ. CDR3 length equals 14 residues. Trimming stripped 4 bases from V and 4 bases from J, with 14 bases between. The chain's CDR3 is CASSGPPDGTEAFF. CDR3 in DNA: TGCGCCAGCAGCGGGCCTCCCGATGGCACTGAAGCTTTCTTT.